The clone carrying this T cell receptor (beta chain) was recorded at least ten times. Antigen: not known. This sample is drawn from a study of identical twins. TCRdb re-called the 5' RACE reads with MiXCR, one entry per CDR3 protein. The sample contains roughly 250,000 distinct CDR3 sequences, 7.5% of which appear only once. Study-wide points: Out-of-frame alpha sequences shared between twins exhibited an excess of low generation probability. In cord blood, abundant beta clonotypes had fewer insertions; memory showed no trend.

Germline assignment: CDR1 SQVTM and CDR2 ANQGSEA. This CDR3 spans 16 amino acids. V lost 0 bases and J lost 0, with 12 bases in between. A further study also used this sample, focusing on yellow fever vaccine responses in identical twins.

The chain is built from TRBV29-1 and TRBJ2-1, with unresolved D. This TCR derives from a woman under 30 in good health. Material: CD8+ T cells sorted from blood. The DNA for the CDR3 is TGCAGCGTTGAAGATCCAAAGAGGAGCTCCTACAATGAGCAGTTCTTC. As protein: CSVEDPKRSSYNEQFF.